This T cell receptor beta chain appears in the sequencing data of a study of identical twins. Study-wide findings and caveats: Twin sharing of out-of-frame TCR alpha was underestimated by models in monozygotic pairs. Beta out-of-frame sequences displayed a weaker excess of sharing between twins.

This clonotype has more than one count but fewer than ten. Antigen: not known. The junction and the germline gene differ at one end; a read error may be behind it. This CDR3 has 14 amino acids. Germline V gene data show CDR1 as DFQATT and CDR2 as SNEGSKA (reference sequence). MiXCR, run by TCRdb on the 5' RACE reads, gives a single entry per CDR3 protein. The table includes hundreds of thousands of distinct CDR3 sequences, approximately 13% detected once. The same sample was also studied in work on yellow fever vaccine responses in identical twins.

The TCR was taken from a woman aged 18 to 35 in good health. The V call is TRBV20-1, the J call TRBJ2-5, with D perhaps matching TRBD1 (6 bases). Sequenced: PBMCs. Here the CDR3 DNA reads TGCAGTGCTAGAGGTTGGACAGTCGAAGAAACCCAGTACTTC. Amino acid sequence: CSARGWTVEETQYF.